The 2 T cell receptor beta chains below all came from one sample that was sequenced in a study of T cells in Graves' hyperthyroidism and ophthalmopathy. TCR beta CDR3 regions were amplified from RNA transcripts. With the HTBI primer set, the TCR CDR3 went through a first round of RT-PCR. MiXCR, run by TCRdb on the multiplex PCR reads, gives a single entry per CDR3 protein. The data contain 300,000 to 400,000 distinct CDR3 sequences, about 18% of them seen just once; the ten biggest clones take up around 47%. Source material: blood. All receptors derive from a woman aged 50 to 60 with Graves' hyperthyroidism.

The chain joins TRBV19 to TRBJ2-7, with D perhaps matching TRBD1 (6 bases). The germline V and J ends were trimmed by 1 base and 3 bases, with 10 bases remaining between them. This CDR3 is 14 amino acids long. Germline V CDR1 and CDR2: LNHDA, SQIVND (reference sequence). CDR3 bases: TGTGCCAGTAGTATAGGGGCACAGGGCTACGAGCAGTACTTC. This encodes CASSIGAQGYEQYF.

There are many counts of this clonotype. V and J are TRBV27 and TRBJ1-1; no clear D. This CDR3 spans 18 amino acids. The V end was cut by 2 bases, the J end by 3 bases, with 22 bases between. CDR1 MNHEY and CDR2 SMNVEV come from the germline V gene (reference sequence). Here the CDR3 reads CASSLNWAIYERDTEAFF. The CDR3 nucleotides read TGTGCCAGCAGTTTAAATTGGGCGATTTATGAGCGGGACACTGAAGCTTTCTTT.